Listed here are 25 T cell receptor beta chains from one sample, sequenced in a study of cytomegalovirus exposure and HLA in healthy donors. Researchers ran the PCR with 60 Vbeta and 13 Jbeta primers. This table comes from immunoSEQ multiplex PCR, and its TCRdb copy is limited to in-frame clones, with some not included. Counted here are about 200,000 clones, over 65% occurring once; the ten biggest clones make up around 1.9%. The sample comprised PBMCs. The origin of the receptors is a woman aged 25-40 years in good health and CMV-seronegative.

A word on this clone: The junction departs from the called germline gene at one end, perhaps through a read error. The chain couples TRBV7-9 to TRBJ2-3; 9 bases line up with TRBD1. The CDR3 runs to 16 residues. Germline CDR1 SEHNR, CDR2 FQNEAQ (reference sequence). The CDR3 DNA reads TGTTCCAGCAGCACCCCGGACAGGGGAGGAACAGATACGCAGTATTTT. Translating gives CSSSTPDRGGTDTQYF.

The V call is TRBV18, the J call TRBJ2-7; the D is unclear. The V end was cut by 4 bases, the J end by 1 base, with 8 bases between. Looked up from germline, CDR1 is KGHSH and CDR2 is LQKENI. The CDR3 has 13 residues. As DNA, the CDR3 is TGTGCCAGCTCACTATCTATATCCTACGAGCAGTACTTC. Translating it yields CASSLSISYEQYF.

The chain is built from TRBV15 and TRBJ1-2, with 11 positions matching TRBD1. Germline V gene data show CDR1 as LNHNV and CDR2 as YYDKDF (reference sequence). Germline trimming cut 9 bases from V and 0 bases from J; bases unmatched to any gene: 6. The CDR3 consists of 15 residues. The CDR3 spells CATVRDRGSNYGYTF. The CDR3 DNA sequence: TGTGCCACAGTTCGGGACAGGGGGTCTAACTATGGCTACACCTTC.

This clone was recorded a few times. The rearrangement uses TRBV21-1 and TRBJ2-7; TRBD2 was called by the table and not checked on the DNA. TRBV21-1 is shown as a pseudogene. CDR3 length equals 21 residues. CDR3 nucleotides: TGTGCCAGCAGCTCGAAGCCGCGAGGGGGACTAGCGGGAGGGCCCGTGGGCGAGCAGTACTTC. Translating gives CASSSKPRGGLAGGPVGEQYF.

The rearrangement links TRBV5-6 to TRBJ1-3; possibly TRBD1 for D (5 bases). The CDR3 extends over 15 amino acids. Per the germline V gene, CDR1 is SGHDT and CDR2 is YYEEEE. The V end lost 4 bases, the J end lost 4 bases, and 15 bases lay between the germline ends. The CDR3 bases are TGTGCCAGCAGCAAAATAACAGGCGGAGGAAACACCATATATTTT. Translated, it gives CASSKITGGGNTIYF.

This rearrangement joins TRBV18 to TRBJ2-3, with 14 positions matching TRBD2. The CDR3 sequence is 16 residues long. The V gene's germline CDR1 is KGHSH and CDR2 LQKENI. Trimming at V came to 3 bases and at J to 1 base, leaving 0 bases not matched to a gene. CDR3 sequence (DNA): TGTGCCAGCTCACCGACTAGCGGGGGGGGCACAGATACGCAGTATTTT. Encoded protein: CASSPTSGGGTDTQYF. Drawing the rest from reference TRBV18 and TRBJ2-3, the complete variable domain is NAGVMQNPRHLVRRRGQEARLRCSPMKGHSHVYWYRQLPEEGLKFMVYLQKENIIDESGMPKERFSAEFPKEGPSILRIQQVVRGDSAAYFCASSPTSGGGTDTQYFGPGTRLTVL.

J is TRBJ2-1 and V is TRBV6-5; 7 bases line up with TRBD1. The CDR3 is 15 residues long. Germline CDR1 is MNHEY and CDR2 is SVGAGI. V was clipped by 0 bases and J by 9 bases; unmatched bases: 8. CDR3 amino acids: CASSYSSKGAGEQFF. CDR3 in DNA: TGTGCCAGCAGTTACTCGAGTAAGGGGGCGGGTGAGCAGTTCTTC.

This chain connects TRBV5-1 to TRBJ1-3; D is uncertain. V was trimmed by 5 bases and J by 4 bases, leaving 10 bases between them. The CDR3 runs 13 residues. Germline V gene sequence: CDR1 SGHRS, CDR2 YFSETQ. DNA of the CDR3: TGCGCCAGCAGATCGCCGGGGGGAAACACCATATATTTT. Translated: CASRSPGGNTIYF. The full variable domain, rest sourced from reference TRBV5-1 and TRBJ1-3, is KAGVTQTPRYLIKTRGQQVTLSCSPISGHRSVSWYQQTPGQGLQFLFEYFSETQRNKGNFPGRFSGRQFSNSRSEMNVSTLELGDSALYLCASRSPGGNTIYFGEGSWLTVV.

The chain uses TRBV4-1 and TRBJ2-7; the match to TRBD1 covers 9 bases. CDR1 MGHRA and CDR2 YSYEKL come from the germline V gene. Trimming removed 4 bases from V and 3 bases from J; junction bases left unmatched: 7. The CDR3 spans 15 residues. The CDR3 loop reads CASSPVATGGYEQYF. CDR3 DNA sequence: TGCGCCAGCAGCCCAGTCGCGACAGGGGGCTACGAGCAGTACTTC.

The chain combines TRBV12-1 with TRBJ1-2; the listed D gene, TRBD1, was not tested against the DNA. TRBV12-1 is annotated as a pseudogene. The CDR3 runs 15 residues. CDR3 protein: CASSFDREQDYGYTF. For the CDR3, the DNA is TGTGCCAGCAGCTTTGACAGGGAACAAGACTATGGCTACACCTTC.

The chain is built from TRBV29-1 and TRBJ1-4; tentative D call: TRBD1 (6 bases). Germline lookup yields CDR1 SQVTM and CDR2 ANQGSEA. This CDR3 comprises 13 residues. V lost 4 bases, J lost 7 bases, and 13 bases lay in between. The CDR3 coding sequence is TGCAGCGTTGGCGCGGGGGCCGGTGAAAAACTGTTTTTT. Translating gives CSVGAGAGEKLFF.

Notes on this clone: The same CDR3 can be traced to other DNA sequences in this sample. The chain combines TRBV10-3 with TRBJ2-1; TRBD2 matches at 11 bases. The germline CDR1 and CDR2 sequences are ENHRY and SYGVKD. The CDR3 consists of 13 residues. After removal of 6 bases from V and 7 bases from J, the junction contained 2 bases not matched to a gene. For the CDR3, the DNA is TGTGCCATCAGCCCTAGCGGGGGGAATGAGCAGTTCTTC. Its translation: CAISPSGGNEQFF.

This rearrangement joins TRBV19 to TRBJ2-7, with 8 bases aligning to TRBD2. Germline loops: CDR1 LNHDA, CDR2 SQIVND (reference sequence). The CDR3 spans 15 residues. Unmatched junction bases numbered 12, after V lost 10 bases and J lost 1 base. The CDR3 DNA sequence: TGTGCCACAAGATACGACTCGGGAGGGTCCTACGAGCAGTACTTC. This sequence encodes CATRYDSGGSYEQYF.

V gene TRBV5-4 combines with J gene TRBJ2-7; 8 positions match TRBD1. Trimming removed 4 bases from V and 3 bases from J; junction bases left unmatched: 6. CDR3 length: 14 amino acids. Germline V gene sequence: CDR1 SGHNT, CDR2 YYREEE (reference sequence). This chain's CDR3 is CASSRGQGLYEQYF. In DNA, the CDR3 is TGTGCCAGCAGCCGTGGACAGGGTCTCTACGAGCAGTACTTC.

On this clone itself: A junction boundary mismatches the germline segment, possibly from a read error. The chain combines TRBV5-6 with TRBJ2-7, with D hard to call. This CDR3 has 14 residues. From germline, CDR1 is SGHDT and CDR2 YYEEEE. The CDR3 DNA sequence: TGTGTCAGCAGTATAACTCCGTCCTCCTACGAGCAGTACTTC. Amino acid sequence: CVSSITPSSYEQYF.

The CDR3 region has the DNA TGTGCCAGCAGGCCGACAGGGGTTTATAGCAATCAGCCCCAGCATTTT. Translating it yields CASRPTGVYSNQPQHF. The chain recombines TRBV5-8 with TRBJ1-5, with TRBD1 matching 8 bases. Germline CDR1 is SGHTS and CDR2 is YDEGEE. V shed 5 bases and J 0 bases; nucleotides not matched to a gene: 7. The CDR3 length is 16 residues.

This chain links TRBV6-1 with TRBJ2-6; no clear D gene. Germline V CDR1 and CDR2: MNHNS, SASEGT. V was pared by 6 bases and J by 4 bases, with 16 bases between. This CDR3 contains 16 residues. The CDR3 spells CASSEFTFSGANVLTF. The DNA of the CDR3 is TGTGCCAGCAGCGAATTCACATTTTCCGGGGCCAACGTCCTGACTTTC.

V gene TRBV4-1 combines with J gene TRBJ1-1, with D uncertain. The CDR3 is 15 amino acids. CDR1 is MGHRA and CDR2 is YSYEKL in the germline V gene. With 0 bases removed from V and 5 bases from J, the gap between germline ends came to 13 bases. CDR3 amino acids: CASSQDYSSDTEAFF. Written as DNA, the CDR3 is TGCGCCAGCAGCCAAGATTACTCCTCCGATACTGAAGCTTTCTTT.

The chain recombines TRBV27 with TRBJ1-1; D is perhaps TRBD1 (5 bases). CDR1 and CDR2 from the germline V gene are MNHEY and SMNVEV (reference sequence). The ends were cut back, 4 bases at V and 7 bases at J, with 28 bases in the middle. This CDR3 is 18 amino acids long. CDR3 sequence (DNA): TGTGCCAGCAGTTCCTACGCGACAGCCAGGCATGTGGACAATGAAGCTTTCTTT. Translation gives CASSSYATARHVDNEAFF.

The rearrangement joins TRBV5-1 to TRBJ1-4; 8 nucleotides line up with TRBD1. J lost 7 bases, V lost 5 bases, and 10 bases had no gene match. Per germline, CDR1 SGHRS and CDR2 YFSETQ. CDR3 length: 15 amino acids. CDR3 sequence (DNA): TGCGCCAGCAGGGGTATCGGACAGGGCGGTGAAAAACTGTTTTTT. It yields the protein CASRGIGQGGEKLFF.

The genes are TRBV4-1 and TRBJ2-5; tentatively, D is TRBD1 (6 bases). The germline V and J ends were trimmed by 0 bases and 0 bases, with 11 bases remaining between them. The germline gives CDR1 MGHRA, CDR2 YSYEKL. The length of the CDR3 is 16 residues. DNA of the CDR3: TGCGCCAGCAGCCAAGACCCGGGACAAAACCAAGAGACCCAGTACTTC. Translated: CASSQDPGQNQETQYF.

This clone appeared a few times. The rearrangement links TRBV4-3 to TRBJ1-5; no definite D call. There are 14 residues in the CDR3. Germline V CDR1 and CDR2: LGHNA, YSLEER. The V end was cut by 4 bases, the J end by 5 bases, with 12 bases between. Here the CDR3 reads CASSPEFGDQPQHF. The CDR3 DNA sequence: TGCGCCAGCAGCCCAGAGTTCGGGGATCAGCCCCAGCATTTT.

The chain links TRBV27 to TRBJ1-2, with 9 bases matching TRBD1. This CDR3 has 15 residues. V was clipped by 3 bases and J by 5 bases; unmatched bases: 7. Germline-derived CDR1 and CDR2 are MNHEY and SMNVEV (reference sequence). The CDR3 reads CASSLRTGAGYGYTF. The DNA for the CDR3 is TGTGCCAGCAGTTTGAGGACAGGGGCGGGATATGGCTACACCTTC.

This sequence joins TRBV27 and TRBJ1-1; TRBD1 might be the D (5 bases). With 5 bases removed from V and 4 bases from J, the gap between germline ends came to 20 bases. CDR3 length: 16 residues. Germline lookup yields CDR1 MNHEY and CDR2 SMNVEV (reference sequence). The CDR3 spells CASSPLSRGLRTEAFF. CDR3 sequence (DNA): TGTGCCAGCAGTCCATTATCAAGGGGACTCCGCACTGAAGCTTTCTTT.

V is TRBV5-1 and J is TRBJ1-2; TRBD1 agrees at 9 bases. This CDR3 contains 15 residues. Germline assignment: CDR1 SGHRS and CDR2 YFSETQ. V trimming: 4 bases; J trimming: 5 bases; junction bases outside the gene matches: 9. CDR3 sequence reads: CASSLTLGQGYGYTF. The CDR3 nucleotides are TGCGCCAGCAGCCTCACGCTCGGACAGGGGTATGGCTACACCTTC.